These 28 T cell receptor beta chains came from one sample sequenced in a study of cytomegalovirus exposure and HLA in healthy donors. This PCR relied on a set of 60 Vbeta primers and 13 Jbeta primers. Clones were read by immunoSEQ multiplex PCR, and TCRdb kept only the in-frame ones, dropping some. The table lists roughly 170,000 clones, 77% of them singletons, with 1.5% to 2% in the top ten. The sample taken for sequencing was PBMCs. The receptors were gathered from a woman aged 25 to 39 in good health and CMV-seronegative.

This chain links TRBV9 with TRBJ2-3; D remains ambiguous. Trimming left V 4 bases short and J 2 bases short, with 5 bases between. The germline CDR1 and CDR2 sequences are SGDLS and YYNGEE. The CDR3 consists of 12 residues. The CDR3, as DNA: TGTGCCAGCAGCTTTCTCACAGATACGCAGTATTTT. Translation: CASSFLTDTQYF.

The CDR3 loop is CASSIGTSGNPNTDTQYF. In DNA form, the CDR3 reads TGTGCCAGTAGTATAGGGACTAGCGGGAACCCAAACACAGATACGCAGTATTTT. This rearrangement joins TRBV19 to TRBJ2-3; TRBD2 aligns across 12 bases. In germline, CDR1 is LNHDA, CDR2 SQIVND (reference sequence). The CDR3 covers 18 residues. Losses at the gene ends were 1 base for V and 2 bases for J; bases not matched to a gene: 7.

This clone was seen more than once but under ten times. The CDR3 spells CASSFGTVFYGYTF. The CDR3 DNA reads TGTGCCAGCAGCTTCGGGACAGTATTCTATGGCTACACCTTC. V gene TRBV13 combines with J gene TRBJ1-2; 7 bases agree with TRBD1. Germline assignment: CDR1 PRHDT and CDR2 FYEKMQ (reference sequence). After removal of 3 bases from V and 4 bases from J, the junction contained 5 bases not matched to a gene. This CDR3 has 14 residues.

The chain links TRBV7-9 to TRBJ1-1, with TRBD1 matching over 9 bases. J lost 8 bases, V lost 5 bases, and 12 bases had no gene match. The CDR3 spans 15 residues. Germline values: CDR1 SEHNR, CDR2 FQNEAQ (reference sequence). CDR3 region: CASSILPGQGSEAFF. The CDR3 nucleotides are TGTGCCAGCAGCATTTTACCGGGACAGGGCTCAGAAGCTTTCTTT.

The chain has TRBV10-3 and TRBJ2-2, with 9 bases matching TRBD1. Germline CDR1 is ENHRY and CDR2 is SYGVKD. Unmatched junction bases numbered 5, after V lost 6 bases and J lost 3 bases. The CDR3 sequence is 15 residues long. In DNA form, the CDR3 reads TGTGCCATCAGGCCGGGACAGGGATACACCGGGGAGCTGTTTTTT. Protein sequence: CAIRPGQGYTGELFF.

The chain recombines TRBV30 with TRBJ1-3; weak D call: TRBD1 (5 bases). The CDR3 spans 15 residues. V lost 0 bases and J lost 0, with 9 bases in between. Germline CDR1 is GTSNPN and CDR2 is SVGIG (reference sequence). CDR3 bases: TGTGCCTGGAGTGTACAGGCCCGCTCTGGAAACACCATATATTTT. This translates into CAWSVQARSGNTIYF.

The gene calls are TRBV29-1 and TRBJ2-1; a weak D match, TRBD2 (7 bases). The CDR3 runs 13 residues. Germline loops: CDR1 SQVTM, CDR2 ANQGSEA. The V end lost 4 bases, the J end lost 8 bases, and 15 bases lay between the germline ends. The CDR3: CSVASRGGDEQFF. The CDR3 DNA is TGCAGCGTTGCCAGTAGGGGGGGAGATGAGCAGTTCTTC.

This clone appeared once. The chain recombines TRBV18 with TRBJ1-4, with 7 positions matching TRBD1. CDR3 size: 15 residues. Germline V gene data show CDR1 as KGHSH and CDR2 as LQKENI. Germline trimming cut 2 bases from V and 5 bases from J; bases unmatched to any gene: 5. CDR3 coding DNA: TGTGCCAGCTCACCAAGTGGGGGACAGAATGAAAAACTGTTTTTT. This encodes CASSPSGGQNEKLFF.

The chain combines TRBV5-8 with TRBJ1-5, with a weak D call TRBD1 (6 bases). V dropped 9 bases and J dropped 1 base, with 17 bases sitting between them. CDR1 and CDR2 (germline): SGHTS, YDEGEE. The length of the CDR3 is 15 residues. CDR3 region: CATTTGTTSNQPQHF. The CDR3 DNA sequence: TGTGCCACCACCACCGGGACAACAAGCAATCAGCCCCAGCATTTT.

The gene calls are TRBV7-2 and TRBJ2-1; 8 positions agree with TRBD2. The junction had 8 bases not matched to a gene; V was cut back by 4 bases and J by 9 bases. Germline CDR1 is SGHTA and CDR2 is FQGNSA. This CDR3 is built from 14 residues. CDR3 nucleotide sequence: TGTGCCAGCAGCTCTCGGGGGGGCCCCAGTGAGCAGTTCTTC. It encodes CASSSRGGPSEQFF.

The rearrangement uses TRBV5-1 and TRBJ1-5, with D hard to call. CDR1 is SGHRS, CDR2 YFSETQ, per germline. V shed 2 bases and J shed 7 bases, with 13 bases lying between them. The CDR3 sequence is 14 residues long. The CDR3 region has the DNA TGCGCCAGCAGCTTTGAAGCGGGCCTGCAGCCCCAGCATTTT. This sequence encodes CASSFEAGLQPQHF.

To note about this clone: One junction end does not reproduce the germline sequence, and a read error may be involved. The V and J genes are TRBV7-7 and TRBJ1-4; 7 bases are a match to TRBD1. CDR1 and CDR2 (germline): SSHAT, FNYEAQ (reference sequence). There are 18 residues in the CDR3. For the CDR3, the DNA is TGTGCTAGCAGCCACCCGACAGGGCGATATGCAACTAATGAAAAACTGTTTTTT. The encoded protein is CASSHPTGRYATNEKLFF.

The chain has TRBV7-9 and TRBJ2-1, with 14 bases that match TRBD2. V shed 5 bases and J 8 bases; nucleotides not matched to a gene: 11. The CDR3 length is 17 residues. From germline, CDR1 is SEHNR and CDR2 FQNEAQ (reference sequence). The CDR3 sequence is CASSLGLAGAYSDEQFF. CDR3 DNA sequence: TGTGCCAGCAGCCTGGGACTAGCGGGAGCTTATAGCGATGAGCAGTTCTTC.

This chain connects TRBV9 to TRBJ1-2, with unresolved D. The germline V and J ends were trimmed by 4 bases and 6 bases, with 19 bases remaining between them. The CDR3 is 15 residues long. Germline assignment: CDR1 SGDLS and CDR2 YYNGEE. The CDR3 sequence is CASSTNPFGEDGYTF. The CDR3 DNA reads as TGTGCCAGCAGCACCAACCCGTTTGGGGAGGATGGCTACACCTTC.

CDR3 nucleotide sequence: TGTGCCAGCAGCTTATTAGGCGGAGCACCCTACGAGCAGTACTTC. Its protein product is CASSLLGGAPYEQYF. V and J are TRBV7-2 and TRBJ2-7; D gene unclear. The germline V gene has CDR1 SGHTA and CDR2 FQGNSA. The germline V and J ends were trimmed by 2 bases and 2 bases, with 13 bases remaining between them. The CDR3 has 15 residues.

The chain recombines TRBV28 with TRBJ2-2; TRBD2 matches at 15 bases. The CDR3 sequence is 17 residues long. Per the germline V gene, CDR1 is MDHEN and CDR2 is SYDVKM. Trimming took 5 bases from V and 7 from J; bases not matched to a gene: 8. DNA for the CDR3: TGTGCCAGCAGTATAGGACTAGCGGGGGGGCCAGACGGGGAGCTGTTTTTT. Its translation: CASSIGLAGGPDGELFF.

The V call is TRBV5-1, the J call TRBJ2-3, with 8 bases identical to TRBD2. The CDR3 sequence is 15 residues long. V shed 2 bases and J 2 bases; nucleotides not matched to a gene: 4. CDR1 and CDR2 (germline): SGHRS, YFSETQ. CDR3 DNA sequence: TGCGCCAGCAGCTTAGCGGGAGTTTCCACAGATACGCAGTATTTT. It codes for CASSLAGVSTDTQYF. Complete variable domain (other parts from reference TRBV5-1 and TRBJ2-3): KAGVTQTPRYLIKTRGQQVTLSCSPISGHRSVSWYQQTPGQGLQFLFEYFSETQRNKGNFPGRFSGRQFSNSRSEMNVSTLELGDSALYLCASSLAGVSTDTQYFGPGTRLTVL.

CDR3 in DNA: TGTGCCAGCAGCTTTGGGTCAGGACAGGGGTTATCCGAGCCCCAGCATTTT. Translation gives CASSFGSGQGLSEPQHF. The chain links TRBV7-2 to TRBJ1-5, with 9 bases fitting TRBD1. The CDR3 spans 17 residues. Looked up from germline, CDR1 is SGHTA and CDR2 is FQGNSA. V gave up 3 bases and J gave up 8 bases; unmatched junction bases: 14. Full variable domain (remainder filled in from reference TRBV7-2 and TRBJ1-5): GAGVSQSPSNKVTEKGKDVELRCDPISGHTALYWYRQSLGQGLEFLIYFQGNSAPDKSGLPSDRFSAERTGGSVSTLTIQRTQQEDSAVYLCASSFGSGQGLSEPQHFGDGTRLSIL.

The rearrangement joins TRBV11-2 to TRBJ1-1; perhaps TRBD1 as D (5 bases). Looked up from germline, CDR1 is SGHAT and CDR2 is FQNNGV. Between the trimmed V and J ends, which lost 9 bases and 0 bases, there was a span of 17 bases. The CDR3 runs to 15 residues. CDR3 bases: TGTGCCAGTAAATCTGGACACTGGGTGAACACTGAAGCTTTCTTT. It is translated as CASKSGHWVNTEAFF.

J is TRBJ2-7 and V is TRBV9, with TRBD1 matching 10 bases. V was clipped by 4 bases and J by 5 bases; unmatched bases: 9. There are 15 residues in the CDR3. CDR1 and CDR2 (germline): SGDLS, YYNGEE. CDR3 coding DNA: TGTGCCAGCAGCCCAAATTCGGGACAGGGGAACGAGCAGTACTTC. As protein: CASSPNSGQGNEQYF.

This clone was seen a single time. In DNA form, the CDR3 reads TGTGCCAGTAGTATATCCGGGACTAGCGGGAGAGGAGATACGCAGTATTTT. This translates into CASSISGTSGRGDTQYF. This chain uses TRBV19 with TRBJ2-3, with 14 nucleotides matching TRBD2. The ends lost 2 bases at V and 5 bases at J; junction bases unmatched: 6. The CDR3 is 17 residues long. Germline V gene lookup returns CDR1 LNHDA and CDR2 SQIVND (reference sequence).

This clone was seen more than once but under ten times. CDR3 residues: CASSLASPGQPQHF. The CDR3 DNA reads TGTGCCAGCAGCTTGGCCAGTCCAGGTCAGCCCCAGCATTTT. The chain combines TRBV5-5 with TRBJ1-5; no clear D. With 0 bases removed from V and 6 bases from J, the gap between germline ends came to 10 bases. The CDR3 totals 14 residues. Germline V gene sequence: CDR1 SGHKS, CDR2 YYEKEE (reference sequence).

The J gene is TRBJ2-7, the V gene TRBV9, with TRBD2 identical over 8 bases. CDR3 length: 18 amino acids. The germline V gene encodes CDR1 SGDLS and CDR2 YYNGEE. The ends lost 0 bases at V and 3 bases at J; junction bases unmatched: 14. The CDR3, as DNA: TGTGCCAGCAGCGTAGCCCCACGAGCGGGAGAAGGGGACTACGAGCAGTACTTC. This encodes CASSVAPRAGEGDYEQYF.

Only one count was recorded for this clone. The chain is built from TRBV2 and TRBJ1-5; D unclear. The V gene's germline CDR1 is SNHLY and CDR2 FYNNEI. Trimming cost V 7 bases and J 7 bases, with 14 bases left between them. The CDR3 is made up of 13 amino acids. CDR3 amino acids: CASKSESTQPQHF. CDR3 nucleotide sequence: TGTGCCAGCAAGTCTGAGTCAACCCAGCCCCAGCATTTT.

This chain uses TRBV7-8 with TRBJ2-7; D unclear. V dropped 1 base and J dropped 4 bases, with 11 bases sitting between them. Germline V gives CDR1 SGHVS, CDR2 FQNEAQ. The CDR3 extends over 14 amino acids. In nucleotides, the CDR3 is TGTGCCAGCAGCTTAGGGCTCTTGGTTTACGAGCAGTACTTC. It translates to CASSLGLLVYEQYF. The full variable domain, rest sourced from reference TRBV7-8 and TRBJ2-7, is GAGVSQSPRYKVAKRGQDVALRCDPISGHVSLFWYQQALGQGPEFLTYFQNEAQLDKSGLPSDRFFAERPEGSVSTLKIQRTQQEDSAVYLCASSLGLLVYEQYFGPGTRLTVT.

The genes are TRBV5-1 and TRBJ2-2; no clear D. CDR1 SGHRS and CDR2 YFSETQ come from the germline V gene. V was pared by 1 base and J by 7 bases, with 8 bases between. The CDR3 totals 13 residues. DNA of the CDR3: TGCGCCAGCAGCTTGACGCGTGGCGGGGAGCTGTTTTTT. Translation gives CASSLTRGGELFF. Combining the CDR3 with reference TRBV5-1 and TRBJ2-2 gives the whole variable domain KAGVTQTPRYLIKTRGQQVTLSCSPISGHRSVSWYQQTPGQGLQFLFEYFSETQRNKGNFPGRFSGRQFSNSRSEMNVSTLELGDSALYLCASSLTRGGELFFGEGSRLTVL.

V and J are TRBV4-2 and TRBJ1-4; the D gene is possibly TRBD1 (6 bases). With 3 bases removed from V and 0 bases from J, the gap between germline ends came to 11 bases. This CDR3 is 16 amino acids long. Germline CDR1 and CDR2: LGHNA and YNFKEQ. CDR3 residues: CASSQTAGATNEKLFF. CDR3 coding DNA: TGTGCCAGCAGCCAGACAGCAGGGGCAACTAATGAAAAACTGTTTTTT.

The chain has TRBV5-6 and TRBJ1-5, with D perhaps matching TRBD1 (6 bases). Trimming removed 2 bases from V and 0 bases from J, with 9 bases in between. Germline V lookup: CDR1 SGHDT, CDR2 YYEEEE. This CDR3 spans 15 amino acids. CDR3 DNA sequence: TGTGCCAGCAGCTTACAGGGTTATAGCAATCAGCCCCAGCATTTT. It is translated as CASSLQGYSNQPQHF. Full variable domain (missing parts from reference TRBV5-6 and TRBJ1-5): DAGVTQSPTHLIKTRGQQVTLRCSPKSGHDTVSWYQQALGQGPQFIFQYYEEEERQRGNFPDRFSGHQFPNYSSELNVNALLLGDSALYLCASSLQGYSNQPQHFGDGTRLSIL.